Sequencing of this T cell receptor beta chain was carried out in a study of cytomegalovirus exposure and HLA in healthy donors. Overall study findings and caveats: It was reported that the classifier diagnosed cytomegalovirus status with high specificity and sensitivity in both the original and validation cohorts.

Notes on this clone: No antigen is known for it.

The PCR ran on 60 Vbeta and 13 Jbeta primers. Clones were sequenced by immunoSEQ multiplex PCR, and TCRdb holds only the in-frame ones, with some missing. The repertoire holds about 160,000 clones, with about three quarters as singletons. There are 16 residues in the CDR3. Between the trimmed V and J ends, which lost 4 bases and 2 bases, there was a span of 17 bases. Germline V gene data show CDR1 as SGHRS and CDR2 as YFSETQ. Source material: PBMCs. This receptor was obtained from a young woman in good health and CMV-seronegative. The chain uses TRBV5-1 and TRBJ2-3, with D possibly TRBD1 on 6 matching bases. This CDR3 reads CASSLIPQGATDTQYF. CDR3 nucleotides: TGCGCCAGCAGCCTAATACCACAGGGAGCCACAGATACGCAGTATTTT.